This T cell receptor (beta chain) was identified in a study of technical replicates of blood from a handful of donors. TCRdb's table, derived via immunoSEQ multiplex PCR, lists solely in-frame clones and lacks some. The data hold about 98,000 clones, with approximately 96% observed a single time. The V segment lost 1 base and the J segment 5 bases; nucleotides outside the gene matches: 8. The germline V gene has CDR1 MGHRA and CDR2 YSYEKL. CDR3 length: 16 amino acids. This clonotype was obtained from a human donor in good health. Sample: T cells isolated from PBMCs. The gene calls are TRBV4-1 and TRBJ2-5, with 9 positions matching TRBD1. This CDR3 reads CASSQVGTGFGETQYF. The CDR3 region has the DNA TGCGCCAGCAGCCAAGTGGGGACAGGGTTTGGGGAGACCCAGTACTTC.